What follows is one T cell receptor beta chain and its context. The CDR3 runs 17 residues. Germline V lookup: CDR1 SGHDT, CDR2 YYEEEE. The V end was cut by 0 bases, the J end by 4 bases, with 14 bases between. Using its own MiXCR run on the 5' RACE reads, TCRdb lists one record per CDR3 protein. The sample records just under 550,000 distinct CDR3 sequences, 15% being singletons. The sample comes from a study of identical twins. This sample also appeared in a second study, on yellow fever vaccine responses in identical twins. This second study notes: Twin vaccine T cell responses reportedly seemed partly convergent, partly personalized.

The clonotype was recovered from a woman aged 18-29 years in good health. The V gene is TRBV5-6, the J gene TRBJ2-6, with D perhaps matching TRBD1 (5 bases). Material: CD4+ T cells sorted from blood. The CDR3 coding sequence is TGTGCCAGCAGCTTGGGGTTCGCAGGGTCAGGGGCCAACGTCCTGACTTTC. Translating it yields CASSLGFAGSGANVLTF.